Below are 2 T cell receptor beta chains sequenced from a single sample in a study of T cells in tuberculosis. TCRdb keeps only in-frame clones here, not all; method: immunoSEQ multiplex PCR. The table includes 30,000 to 35,000 clones, roughly 90% detected once. The sample taken for sequencing was PBMCs. The receptors originated from a donor aged 10-35 years with latent tuberculosis or without tuberculosis infection.

The chain couples TRBV7-6 to TRBJ2-7, with 10 bases that match TRBD1. There are 14 residues in the CDR3. Unmatched junction bases numbered 6, after V lost 5 bases and J lost 5 bases. Germline loops: CDR1 SGHVS, CDR2 FNYEAQ. CDR3 protein: CASSPGQGFDEQYF. The DNA of the CDR3 is TGTGCCAGCAGCCCGGGACAGGGGTTCGACGAGCAGTACTTC.

This clone was seen just once. The CDR3 loop reads CASSLMGGNTGELFF. In DNA form, the CDR3 reads TGCGCCAGCAGCTTGATGGGGGGGAACACCGGGGAGCTGTTTTTT. The V and J genes are TRBV5-1 and TRBJ2-2; tentatively, D is TRBD2 (6 bases). This CDR3 comprises 15 residues. Germline CDR1 reads SGHRS; CDR2 reads YFSETQ. Trimming took off 1 base at V and 1 base at J, with 8 bases between the two ends. Full variable domain (remainder filled in from reference TRBV5-1 and TRBJ2-2): KAGVTQTPRYLIKTRGQQVTLSCSPISGHRSVSWYQQTPGQGLQFLFEYFSETQRNKGNFPGRFSGRQFSNSRSEMNVSTLELGDSALYLCASSLMGGNTGELFFGEGSRLTVL.